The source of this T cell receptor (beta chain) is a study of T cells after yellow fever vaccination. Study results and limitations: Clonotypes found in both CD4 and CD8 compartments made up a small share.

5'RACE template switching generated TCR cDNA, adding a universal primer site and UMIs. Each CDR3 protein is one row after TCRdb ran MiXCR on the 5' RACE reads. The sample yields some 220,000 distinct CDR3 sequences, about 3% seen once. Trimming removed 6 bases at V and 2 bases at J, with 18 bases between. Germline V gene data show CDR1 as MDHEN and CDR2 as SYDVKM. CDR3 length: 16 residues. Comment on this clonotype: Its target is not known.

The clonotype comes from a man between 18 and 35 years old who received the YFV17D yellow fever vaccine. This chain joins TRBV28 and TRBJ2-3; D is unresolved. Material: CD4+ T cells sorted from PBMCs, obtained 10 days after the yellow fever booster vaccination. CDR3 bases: TGTGCCAGCAGCCCAGGATCCTTAACTCTCACAGATACGCAGTATTTT. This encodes CASSPGSLTLTDTQYF. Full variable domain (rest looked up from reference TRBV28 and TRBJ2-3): DVKVTQSSRYLVKRTGEKVFLECVQDMDHENMFWYRQDPGLGLRLIYFSYDVKMKEKGDIPEGYSVSREKKERFSLILESASTNQTSMYLCASSPGSLTLTDTQYFGPGTRLTVL.